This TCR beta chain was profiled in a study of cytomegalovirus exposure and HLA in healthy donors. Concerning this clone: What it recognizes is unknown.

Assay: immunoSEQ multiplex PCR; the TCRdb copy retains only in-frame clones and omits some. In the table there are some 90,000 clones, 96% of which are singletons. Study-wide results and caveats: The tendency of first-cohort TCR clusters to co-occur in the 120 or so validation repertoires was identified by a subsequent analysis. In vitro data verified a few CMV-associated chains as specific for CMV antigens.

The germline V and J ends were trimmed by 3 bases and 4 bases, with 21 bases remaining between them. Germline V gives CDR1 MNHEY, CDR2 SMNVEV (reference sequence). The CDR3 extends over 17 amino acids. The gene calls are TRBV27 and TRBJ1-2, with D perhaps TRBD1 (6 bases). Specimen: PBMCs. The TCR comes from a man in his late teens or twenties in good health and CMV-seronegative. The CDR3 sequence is CASSFYPSRGSGYGYTF. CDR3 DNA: TGTGCCAGCAGTTTTTACCCCTCCAGGGGTTCCGGCTATGGCTACACCTTC.